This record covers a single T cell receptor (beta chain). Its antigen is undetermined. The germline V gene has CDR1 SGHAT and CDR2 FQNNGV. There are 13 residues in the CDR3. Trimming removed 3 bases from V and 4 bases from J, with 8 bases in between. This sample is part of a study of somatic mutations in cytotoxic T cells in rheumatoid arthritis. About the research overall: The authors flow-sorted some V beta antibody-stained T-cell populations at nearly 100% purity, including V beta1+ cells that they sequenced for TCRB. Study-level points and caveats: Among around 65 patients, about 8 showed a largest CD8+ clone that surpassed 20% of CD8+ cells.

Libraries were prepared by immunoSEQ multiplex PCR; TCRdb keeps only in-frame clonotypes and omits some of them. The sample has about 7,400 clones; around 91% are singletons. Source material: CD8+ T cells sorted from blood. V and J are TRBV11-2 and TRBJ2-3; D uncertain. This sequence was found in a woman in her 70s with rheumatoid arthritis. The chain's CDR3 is CASSFELADTQYF. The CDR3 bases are TGTGCCAGCAGCTTCGAACTTGCAGATACGCAGTATTTT. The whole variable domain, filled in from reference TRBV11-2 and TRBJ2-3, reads EAGVAQSPRYKIIEKRQSVAFWCNPISGHATLYWYQQILGQGPKLLIQFQNNGVVDDSQLPKDRFSAERLKGVDSTLKIQPAKLEDSAVYLCASSFELADTQYFGPGTRLTVL.